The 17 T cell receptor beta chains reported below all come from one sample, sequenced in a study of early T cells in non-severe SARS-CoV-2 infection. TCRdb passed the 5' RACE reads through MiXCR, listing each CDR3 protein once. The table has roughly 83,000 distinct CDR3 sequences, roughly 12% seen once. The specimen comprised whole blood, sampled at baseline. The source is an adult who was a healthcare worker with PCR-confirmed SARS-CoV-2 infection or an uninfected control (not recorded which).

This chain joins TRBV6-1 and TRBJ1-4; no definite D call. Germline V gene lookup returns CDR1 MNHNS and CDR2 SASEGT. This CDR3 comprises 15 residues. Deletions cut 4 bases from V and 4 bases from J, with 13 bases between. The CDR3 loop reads CASSGGPGRNEKLFF. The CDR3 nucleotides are TGTGCCAGCAGTGGAGGGCCCGGCCGTAATGAAAAACTGTTTTTT.

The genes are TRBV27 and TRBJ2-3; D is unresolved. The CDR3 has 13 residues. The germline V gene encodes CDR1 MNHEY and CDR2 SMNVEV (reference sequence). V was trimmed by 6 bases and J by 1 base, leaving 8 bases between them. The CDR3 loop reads CASSPYRTDTQYF. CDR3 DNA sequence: TGTGCCAGCAGCCCCTACCGCACAGATACGCAGTATTTT.

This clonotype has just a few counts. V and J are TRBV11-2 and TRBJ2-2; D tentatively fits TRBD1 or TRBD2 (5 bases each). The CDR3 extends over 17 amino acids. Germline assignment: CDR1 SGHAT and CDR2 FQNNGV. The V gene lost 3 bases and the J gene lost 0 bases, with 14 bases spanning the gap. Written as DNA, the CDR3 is TGTGCCAGCAGCTTGAGTATTGGGACGGCGAACACCGGGGAGCTGTTTTTT. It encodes CASSLSIGTANTGELFF.

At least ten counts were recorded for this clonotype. CDR3 sequence: CASSLGLAVYEQYF. The CDR3 nucleotides are TGTGCCAGCAGTTTGGGACTAGCGGTCTACGAGCAGTACTTC. V gene TRBV28 combines with J gene TRBJ2-7, with TRBD2 matching 11 bases. Germline lookup yields CDR1 MDHEN and CDR2 SYDVKM. V shed 3 bases, J shed 3 bases, and the junction held 1 base outside the gene matches. This CDR3 comprises 14 residues. The complete variable domain, with remaining parts taken from reference TRBV28 and TRBJ2-7, reads DVKVTQSSRYLVKRTGEKVFLECVQDMDHENMFWYRQDPGLGLRLIYFSYDVKMKEKGDIPEGYSVSREKKERFSLILESASTNQTSMYLCASSLGLAVYEQYFGPGTRLTVT.

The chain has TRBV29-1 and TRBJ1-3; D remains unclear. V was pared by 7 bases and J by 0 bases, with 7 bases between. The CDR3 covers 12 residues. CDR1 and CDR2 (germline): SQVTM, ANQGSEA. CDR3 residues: CSAQSSGNTIYF. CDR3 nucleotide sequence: TGCAGCGCCCAAAGCTCTGGAAACACCATATATTTT.

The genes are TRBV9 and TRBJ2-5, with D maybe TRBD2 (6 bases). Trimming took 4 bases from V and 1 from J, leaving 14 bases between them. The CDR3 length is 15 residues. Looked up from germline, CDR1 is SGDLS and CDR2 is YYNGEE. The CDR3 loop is CASSPTVGGQETQYF. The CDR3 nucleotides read TGTGCCAGCAGCCCCACAGTGGGGGGCCAAGAGACCCAGTACTTC.

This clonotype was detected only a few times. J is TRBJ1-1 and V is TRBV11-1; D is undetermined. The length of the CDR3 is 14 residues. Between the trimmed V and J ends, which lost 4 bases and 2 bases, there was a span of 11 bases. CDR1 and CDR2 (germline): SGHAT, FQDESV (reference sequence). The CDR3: CASSSRRINTEAFF. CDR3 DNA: TGTGCCAGCAGCTCTCGACGGATTAACACTGAAGCTTTCTTT.

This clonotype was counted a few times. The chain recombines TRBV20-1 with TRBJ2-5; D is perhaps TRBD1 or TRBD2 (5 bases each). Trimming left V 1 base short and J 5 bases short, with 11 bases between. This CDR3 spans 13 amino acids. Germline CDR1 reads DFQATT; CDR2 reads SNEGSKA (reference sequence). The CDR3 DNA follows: TGCAGTGCTAGAGTCGGGGCGGTGGAGACCCAGTACTTC. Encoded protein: CSARVGAVETQYF.

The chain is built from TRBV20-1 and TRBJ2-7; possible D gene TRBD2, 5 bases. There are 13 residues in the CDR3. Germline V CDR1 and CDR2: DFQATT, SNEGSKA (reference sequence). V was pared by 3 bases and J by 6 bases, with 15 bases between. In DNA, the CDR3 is TGCAGTGCTAGCCAATTTTTCGAGGGCGAGCAGTACTTC. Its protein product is CSASQFFEGEQYF.

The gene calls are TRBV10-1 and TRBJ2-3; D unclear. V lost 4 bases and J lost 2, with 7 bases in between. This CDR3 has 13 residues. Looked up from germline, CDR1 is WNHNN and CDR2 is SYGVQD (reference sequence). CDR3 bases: TGCGCCAGCAGTGGTCTGGTCACAGATACGCAGTATTTT. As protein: CASSGLVTDTQYF.

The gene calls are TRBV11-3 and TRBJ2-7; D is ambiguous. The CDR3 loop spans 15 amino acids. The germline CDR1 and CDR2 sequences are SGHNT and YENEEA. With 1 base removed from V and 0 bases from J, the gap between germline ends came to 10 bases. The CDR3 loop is CASSLAGRDSYEQYF. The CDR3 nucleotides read TGTGCCAGCAGCTTAGCGGGCAGAGACTCCTACGAGCAGTACTTC.

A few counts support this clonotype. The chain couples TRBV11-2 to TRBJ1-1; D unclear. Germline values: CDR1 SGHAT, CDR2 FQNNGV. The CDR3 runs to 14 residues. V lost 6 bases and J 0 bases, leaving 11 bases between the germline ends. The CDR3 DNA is TGTGCCAGCAGGCTGGCGGGCTTGAACACTGAAGCTTTCTTT. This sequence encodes CASRLAGLNTEAFF.

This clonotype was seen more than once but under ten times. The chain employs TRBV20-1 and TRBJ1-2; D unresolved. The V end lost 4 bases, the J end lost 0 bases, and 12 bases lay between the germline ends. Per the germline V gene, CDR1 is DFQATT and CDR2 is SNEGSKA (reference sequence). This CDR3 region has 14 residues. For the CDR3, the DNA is TGCAGTGCTACCCAGCCCCAGGCTAACTATGGCTACACCTTC. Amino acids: CSATQPQANYGYTF.

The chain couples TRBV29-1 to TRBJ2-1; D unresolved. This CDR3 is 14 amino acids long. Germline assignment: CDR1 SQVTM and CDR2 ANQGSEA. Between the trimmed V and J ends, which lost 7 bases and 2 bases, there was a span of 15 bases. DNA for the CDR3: TGCAGCGGGGGATGGCCGGAAACCTACAATGAGCAGTTCTTC. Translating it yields CSGGWPETYNEQFF.

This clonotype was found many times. In nucleotides, the CDR3 is TGTGCCACCCAGGCATCATATGGCTACACCTTC. Translated, it gives CATQASYGYTF. This sequence joins TRBV24-1 and TRBJ1-2; D unclear. V was trimmed by 9 bases and J by 5 bases, leaving 9 bases between them. The CDR3 is made up of 11 amino acids. Per the germline V gene, CDR1 is KGHDR and CDR2 is SFDVKD.

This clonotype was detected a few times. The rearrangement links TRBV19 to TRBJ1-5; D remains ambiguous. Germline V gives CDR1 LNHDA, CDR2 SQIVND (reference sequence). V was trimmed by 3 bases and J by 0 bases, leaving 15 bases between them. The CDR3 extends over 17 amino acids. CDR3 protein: CASSMPEVGDSNQPQHF. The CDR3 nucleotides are TGTGCCAGTAGTATGCCGGAGGTTGGGGATAGCAATCAGCCCCAGCATTTT.

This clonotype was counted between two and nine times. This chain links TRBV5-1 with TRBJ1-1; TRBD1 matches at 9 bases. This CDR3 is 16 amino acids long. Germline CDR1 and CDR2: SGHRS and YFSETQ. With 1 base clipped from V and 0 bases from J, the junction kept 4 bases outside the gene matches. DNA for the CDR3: TGCGCCAGCAGCTTGAGGACAGGGGCCGTGAACACTGAAGCTTTCTTT. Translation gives CASSLRTGAVNTEAFF.